Listed below are T cell receptor beta chains from one sample, sequenced in a study of T cell responses to AZD1222 COVID-19 vaccine. Clones were read by immunoSEQ multiplex PCR, and TCRdb kept only the in-frame ones, dropping some. The data show approximately 180,000 clones, about nine tenths seen once. Specimen: peripheral blood, collected on day 0 of AZD1222 vaccination. Every receptor here comes from an adult in good health. CDR3s include the opening cysteine and the closing phenylalanine or tryptophan. The D gene is left open where the match is weak. Size is stated for part of the rows, as once, few or many counts, or as a class when the clone is expanded.

TRBD2 | NA | TRBJ2-7 | TRBV25-1 | CASSERGLAGGSSYEQYF | TGTGCCAGCAGTGAGAGGGGACTAGCGGGAGGGAGCTCCTACGAGCAGTACTTC
NA | NA | TRBJ2-7 | TRBV4-1 | CASRPGTTYEQYF | TGCGCCAGCAGACCCGGGACAACCTACGAGCAGTACTTC
NA | NA | TRBJ2-2 | TRBV9 | CASSVAVPAGELFF | TGTGCCAGCAGCGTAGCGGTCCCGGCCGGGGAGCTGTTTTTT
TRBD2 | NA | TRBJ2-7 | TRBV28 | CASSFASSGGTYEQYF | TGTGCCAGCAGTTTTGCCTCGAGCGGGGGGACCTACGAGCAGTACTTC
NA | NA | TRBJ1-5 | TRBV29-1 | CSALGGVGQPQHF | TGCAGCGCCCTAGGAGGGGTCGGCCAGCCCCAGCATTTT
TRBD1 | NA | TRBJ2-6 | TRBV6-4 | CASSDSPGQGRCGANVLTF | TGTGCCAGCAGTGACTCGCCCGGACAGGGACGATGTGGGGCCAACGTCCTGACTTTC
NA | NA | TRBJ2-7 | TRBV9 | CASSYGTEGYEQYF | TGTGCCAGCAGCTACGGGACTGAGGGCTACGAGCAGTACTTC
TRBD2 | NA | TRBJ2-1 | TRBV24-1 | CATSDSASGRGSNEQFF | TGTGCCACCAGTGATTCTGCTAGCGGGAGGGGTTCGAATGAGCAGTTCTTC
NA | NA | TRBJ1-1 | TRBV7-2 | CASSLGAKSGTAF | TGTGCCAGCAGCTTAGGGGCCAAATCCGGGACGGCATTT
NA | NA | TRBJ2-2 | TRBV28 | CASRWGRGTGELFF | TGTGCCAGCAGGTGGGGGCGCGGCACCGGGGAGCTGTTTTTT
NA | NA | TRBJ1-2 | TRBV19 | CASTLQGLGYGYTF | TGTGCCAGTACTCTCCAGGGGCTCGGCTATGGCTACACCTTC
NA | once | TRBJ2-7 | TRBV30 | CAWGSHGTGQQYF | TGTGCCTGGGGTTCTCACGGCACGGGACAGCAGTACTTC
NA | NA | TRBJ1-2 | TRBV6-5 | CASRSIDSNYGYTF | TGTGCCAGCAGATCCATTGACAGTAACTATGGCTACACCTTC
TRBD2 | once | TRBJ2-7 | TRBV6-5 | CASSRTSGGSYEQYF | TGTGCCAGCAGTAGGACTAGCGGGGGCTCCTACGAGCAGTACTTC
NA | NA | TRBJ2-7 | TRBV2 | CASSEERRYAQYF | TGTGCCAGCAGTGAAGAGCGGCGATACGCGCAGTACTTC
TRBD1 | once | TRBJ1-2 | TRBV6-1 | CASSETTGGFYGYTF | TGTGCCAGCAGTGAAACGACAGGGGGCTTCTATGGCTACACCTTC
NA | once | TRBJ2-3 | TRBV7-2 | CASSREPRPDTQYF | TGTGCCAGCAGCCGCGAGCCAAGACCAGATACGCAGTATTTT
TRBD1 | NA | TRBJ1-6 | TRBV10-3 | CAISVGTGASPLHF | TGTGCCATCAGTGTGGGGACAGGGGCTTCACCCCTCCACTTT
NA | few | TRBJ1-2 | TRBV5-1 | CASSLGAVADSYTF | TGCGCCAGCAGCTTGGGGGCAGTGGCCGACAGCTACACCTTC
NA | NA | TRBJ1-1 | TRBV7-3 | CASSFDRFSEAFF | TGTGCCAGCAGCTTCGACAGGTTTAGTGAAGCTTTCTTT
TRBD2 | NA | TRBJ2-4 | TRBV9 | CASSATPSGGGSIQYF | TGTGCCAGCAGCGCCACCCCTAGCGGGGGGGGAAGCATTCAGTACTTC
TRBD2 | NA | TRBJ2-3 | TRBV7-8 | CASSLEVMSGRAGDTQYF | TGTGCCAGCAGCTTAGAGGTTATGAGCGGGAGGGCTGGAGATACGCAGTATTTT
TRBD1 | NA | TRBJ1-6 | TRBV7-2 | CASSLWTGGSSALHF | TGTGCCAGCAGCTTGTGGACAGGGGGCTCGTCAGCCCTCCACTTT
NA | NA | TRBJ2-7 | TRBV27 | CASTSDSYEQYF | TGTGCCAGCACCTCGGACAGCTACGAGCAGTACTTC
NA | once | TRBJ2-5 | TRBV18 | CASSPIRQVPQETQYF | TGTGCCAGCTCACCCATTCGACAGGTACCCCAAGAGACCCAGTACTTC
NA | NA | TRBJ1-5 | TRBV4-1 | CASSQVPGETANQPQHF | TGCGCCAGCAGCCAAGTCCCTGGCGAGACGGCCAATCAGCCCCAGCATTTT
TRBD1 | NA | TRBJ1-1 | TRBV11-1 | CASNPARGLNTEAFF | TGTGCCAGCAACCCGGCCAGGGGGCTGAACACTGAAGCTTTCTTT
NA | NA | TRBJ2-5 | TRBV28 | CASSFPRAGQETQYF | TGTGCCAGCAGTTTTCCCCGGGCGGGGCAAGAGACCCAGTACTTC
NA | NA | TRBJ2-4 | TRBV11-1 | CASSGPRDIQYF | TGTGCCAGCAGCGGGCCTAGGGACATTCAGTACTTC
NA | NA | TRBJ2-7 | TRBV5-4 | CASSFSSGTYEQYF | TGTGCCAGCAGCTTCAGTAGCGGCACCTACGAGCAGTACTTC
NA | NA | TRBJ2-5 | TRBV25-1 | CASSDMTQGGETQYF | TGTGCCAGCAGTGACATGACACAGGGGGGGGAGACCCAGTACTTC
NA | few | TRBJ1-2 | TRBV6-5 | CASSYDRTNYGYTF | TGTGCCAGCAGTTACGACAGAACTAACTATGGCTACACCTTC
NA | NA | TRBJ1-2 | TRBV6-5 | CASSDSFYGYTF | TGTGCCAGCAGCGACAGTTTTTATGGCTACACCTTC
TRBD2 | NA | TRBJ2-2 | TRBV11-2 | CASSPGLAGLNTGELFF | TGTGCCAGCAGCCCGGGACTAGCGGGCCTGAACACCGGGGAGCTGTTTTTT
NA | NA | TRBJ1-5 | TRBV6-5 | CASSYSSRHQPQHF | TGTGCCAGCAGTTACTCGAGCCGGCATCAGCCCCAGCATTTT
NA | NA | TRBJ2-4 | TRBV27 | CASTPSDLAKNIQYF | TGTGCCAGCACGCCTAGCGACTTAGCCAAAAACATTCAGTACTTC
TRBD1 | once | TRBJ1-1 | TRBV2 | CASSVGTGSVMNTEAFF | TGTGCCAGCAGTGTGGGGACAGGGTCGGTCATGAACACTGAAGCTTTCTTT
NA | NA | TRBJ1-6 | TRBV21-1 | CASSKATLGDRGNDSPLHF | TGTGCCAGCAGCAAAGCGACCCTCGGGGACAGGGGAAACGATTCACCCCTCCACTTT
TRBD2 | once | TRBJ2-1 | TRBV7-9 | CASSPRTRQSYNEQFF | TGTGCCAGCAGCCCCCGGACTAGGCAATCCTACAATGAGCAGTTCTTC
NA | NA | TRBJ1-2 | TRBV2 | CASRADSLYGYTF | TGTGCCAGCAGAGCCGACAGCCTCTATGGCTACACCTTC
NA | NA | TRBJ1-1 | TRBV11-3 | CASSRGTGYTEAFF | TGTGCCAGCAGCCGCGGTACAGGGTACACTGAAGCTTTCTTT
TRBD1 | once | TRBJ2-4 | TRBV7-8 | CASSDVTGGIQYF | TGTGCCAGCAGCGATGTAACAGGGGGCATTCAGTACTTC
NA | NA | TRBJ1-1 | TRBV11-2 | CASSFGNRNTEAFF | TGTGCCAGCAGCTTTGGCAACAGAAACACTGAAGCTTTCTTT
NA | NA | TRBJ1-6 | TRBV30 | CAWSSTMTSALHF | TGTGCCTGGAGTAGTACAATGACCTCGGCCCTCCACTTT
NA | NA | TRBJ1-2 | TRBV27 | CASSLSQGRVYGYTF | TGTGCCAGCAGTCTTTCCCAGGGCAGGGTGTATGGCTACACCTTC
NA | NA | TRBJ1-3 | TRBV9 | CASSPAPGPGAIYF | TGTGCCAGCAGCCCAGCGCCCGGGCCCGGAGCCATATATTTT